This T cell receptor beta chain was profiled in a study of blood T cell repertoires in COVID-19. Background on the study: Both acute and convalescent COVID-19 samples were obtained from the United States, Italy and Spain.

Trimming pared 3 bases from V and 0 bases from J, leaving 12 bases between. Germline values: CDR1 SSHAT, CDR2 FNYEAQ (reference sequence). CDR3 length: 15 amino acids. In the original analysis: From reference gene primer amplification, estimates of nucleated cell counts were derived. Method: immunoSEQ multiplex PCR; TCRdb's copy keeps in-frame clones and lacks some. The DNA gave D and trimming, while V, J and clone size come from that table. This repertoire shows fewer than 250,000 clones, around nine tenths found once; its top ten account for 6.2%. The chain uses TRBV7-7 and TRBJ2-7; D may be TRBD2 (5 bases). This sequence originates from a woman between 40 and 55 years old who had recovered from COVID-19. Sequencing used peripheral blood. CDR3 amino acids: CASSLDIGSSYEQYF. The CDR3 DNA reads as TGTGCCAGCAGCTTGGATATTGGGAGCTCCTACGAGCAGTACTTC.